This T cell receptor beta chain was identified during a study of blood T cell repertoires in COVID-19. Study-level background: Samples taken during acute and convalescent COVID-19 were collected in the United States, Italy and Spain.

Using immunoSEQ multiplex PCR, the repertoire was profiled, and TCRdb retains in-frame clones only, with some absent. The table includes approximately 500,000 clones, about 89% detected once. Recruited during active infection, patients (from Seattle) were subsequently followed longitudinally. This clonotype was sampled from a woman aged 45 to 65 with COVID-19, enrolled during active disease. The sequenced material came from peripheral blood.

The CDR3 loop is CASSSLDRGLETQYF. For the CDR3, the DNA is TGCGCCAGCAGCTCCCTGGACAGGGGGCTAGAGACCCAGTACTTC. The chain combines TRBV5-1 with TRBJ2-5; 11 positions agree with TRBD1. Germline CDR1 is SGHRS and CDR2 is YFSETQ. The J segment lost 4 bases and the V segment lost 3 bases, leaving 5 bases of the junction unmatched. The CDR3 totals 15 residues.